The 31 T cell receptor beta chains below come from one sample, sequenced in a study of blood T cells in healthy people across ages (dated by TCRdb to the mid-2010s). The library was obtained by 5' RACE. Sequencing was carried out with an Illumina HiSeq 2500. A second roughly 7 to 11 cycle PCR used a sample-barcoded 5' primer and a J-beta primer mix. Using fastp trimming at Q25 and MiXCR clonotype assembly, TCRdb reanalyzed the public sequencing data and kept in-frame beta chains. Duplicate CDR3 protein sequences are folded into a single record with the most common DNA and genes. Recorded for this sample are 600,000 to 800,000 distinct CDR3 sequences; approximately 52% of them occurred a single time. The top ten clones comprise roughly 14% of the sample. The sample was blood. The receptor set was obtained from a woman older than 75 in good health.

Ten or more counts support this clonotype. The rearrangement joins TRBV7-9 to TRBJ2-3; TRBD2 is a possible D gene (6 bases). The CDR3 is 15 residues long. V was clipped by 1 base and J by 3 bases, with 11 bases between them. Germline V gives CDR1 SEHNR, CDR2 FQNEAQ (reference sequence). CDR3: CASSLEAGSTDTQYF. CDR3 in DNA: TGTGCCAGCAGCTTAGAGGCGGGGTCGACAGATACGCAGTATTTT.

This clonotype was picked up a small number of times. This may come from a read error, since a much larger clone is one base off. The rearrangement links TRBV6-6 to TRBJ1-2, with no clear D. This CDR3 comprises 14 residues. CDR1 MNHNY and CDR2 SVGAGI come from the germline V gene (reference sequence). V shed 5 bases and J shed 0 bases, with 10 bases lying between them. CDR3 protein: CASSAHGSNYGYTF. For the CDR3, the DNA is TGTGCCAGCAGTGCCCACGGTTCTAACTATGGCTACACCTTC.

This sequence joins TRBV3-1 and TRBJ2-3; 9 bases are shared with TRBD2. The junction had 7 bases not matched to a gene; V was cut back by 1 base and J by 5 bases. The CDR3 totals 16 residues. The germline V gene has CDR1 LGHDT and CDR2 YNNKEL (reference sequence). CDR3 sequence reads: CASSQGREREVDTQYF. CDR3 bases: TGTGCCAGCAGCCAAGGTCGGGAGCGGGAGGTAGATACGCAGTATTTT.

This clonotype showed up many times. The chain has TRBV20-1 and TRBJ2-7; 10 positions agree with TRBD2. Germline CDR1 is DFQATT and CDR2 is SNEGSKA (reference sequence). The CDR3 has 14 residues. V dropped 2 bases and J dropped 1; count of bases not matched to a gene: 2. Here the CDR3 DNA reads TGCAGTGCTAGAACTAGCGGGACTTCCTACGAGCAGTACTTC. It translates to CSARTSGTSYEQYF.

The chain uses TRBV20-1 and TRBJ2-7; the D gene is possibly TRBD2 (6 bases). This CDR3 has 14 residues. Trimming took off 3 bases at V and 0 bases at J, with 12 bases between the two ends. Germline CDR1 and CDR2: DFQATT and SNEGSKA (reference sequence). CDR3 residues: CSARAPGVSYEQYF. CDR3 bases: TGCAGTGCTAGGGCCCCGGGGGTCTCCTACGAGCAGTACTTC.

This clonotype was picked up one time. V and J are TRBV10-3 and TRBJ2-7; D may match TRBD1 or TRBD2 (5 bases each). CDR1 is ENHRY and CDR2 is SYGVKD in the germline V gene. Trimming cost V 10 bases and J 6 bases, with 16 bases left between them. This CDR3 is 12 amino acids long. The CDR3 DNA reads TGTGCCACCGGAAGGGACCTGTCCGAGCAGTACTTC. Its protein is CATGRDLSEQYF.

A few counts support this clonotype. CDR3: CASSVARVGEKLFF. The CDR3 DNA reads TGTGCCAGCAGTGTCGCCCGGGTGGGTGAAAAACTGTTTTTT. The chain recombines TRBV12-3 or TRBV12-4 with TRBJ1-4; D remains ambiguous. The CDR3 length is 14 residues. Between the trimmed V and J ends, which lost 5 bases and 7 bases, there was a span of 14 bases.

About this clonotype itself: This could be a read error, since a much larger clone is one nucleotide away. The chain is built from TRBV7-2 and TRBJ2-5; TRBD1 matches 7 bases. The length of the CDR3 is 14 residues. Germline loops: CDR1 SGHTA, CDR2 FQGNSA. This chain's CDR3 is CAGSNRGSKETQYF. The CDR3 DNA follows: TGTGCCGGCAGTAACAGGGGCAGTAAAGAGACCCAGTACTTC.

The V and J genes are TRBV27 and TRBJ1-1; D is uncertain. Deletions cut 5 bases from V and 4 bases from J, with 14 bases between. This CDR3 comprises 14 residues. CDR1 is MNHEY and CDR2 is SMNVEV in the germline V gene (reference sequence). Here the CDR3 DNA reads TGTGCCAGCAGTCCTATAGGGTTTAGCACTGAAGCTTTCTTT. Translating gives CASSPIGFSTEAFF.

This chain connects TRBV3-1 to TRBJ2-2; D assignment may be TRBD1 or TRBD2 (5 bases each). Trimming left V 2 bases short and J 6 bases short, with 10 bases between. Germline V gives CDR1 LGHDT, CDR2 YNNKEL (reference sequence). The CDR3 extends over 14 amino acids. The CDR3 here is CASSQMPGPGELFF. CDR3 sequence (DNA): TGTGCCAGCAGCCAAATGCCGGGGCCCGGGGAGCTGTTTTTT.

This clonotype was detected ten times or more. Germline is not matched at one junction end, which may reflect a read error. The chain employs TRBV27 and TRBJ2-1; 7 bases map to TRBD2. The CDR3 runs 15 residues. Germline loops: CDR1 MNHEY, CDR2 SMNVEV (reference sequence). CDR3 amino acids: CASSLVTSSYNDQFF. The CDR3 bases are TGTGCCAGCAGTTTAGTGACTAGCTCCTACAATGATCAGTTCTTC.

This clonotype was observed a handful of times. J is TRBJ2-2 and V is TRBV12-3 or TRBV12-4; D not certain. V was cut by 1 base and J by 3 bases, with 6 bases left in between. The CDR3 has 14 amino acids. CDR3 sequence reads: CASSLGTHTGELFF. CDR3 sequence (DNA): TGTGCCAGCAGTTTAGGCACACACACCGGGGAGCTGTTTTTT.

A single count supports this clonotype. V gene TRBV7-9 combines with J gene TRBJ1-2; a weak D match, TRBD1 (5 bases). The V gene's germline CDR1 is SEHNR and CDR2 FQNEAQ (reference sequence). The CDR3 is made up of 17 amino acids. The ends were cut back, 1 base at V and 0 bases at J, with 15 bases in the middle. The CDR3 bases are TGTGCCAGCAGCTTAGGTGTGGCGGCAGGGACTAACTATGGCTACACCTTC. This gives the protein CASSLGVAAGTNYGYTF.

The V gene is TRBV14, the J gene TRBJ2-3; D might be TRBD1 (6 bases). Germline CDR1 is SGHDN and CDR2 is FVKESK. Deletions cut 5 bases from V and 0 bases from J, with 15 bases between. CDR3 size: 16 residues. The CDR3 nucleotides read TGTGCCAGCAGCGAGCTACAGGGCTTTAGCACAGATACGCAGTATTTT. Protein product: CASSELQGFSTDTQYF.

This clonotype appeared once. The chain employs TRBV4-3 and TRBJ1-4, with 7 nucleotides matching TRBD1. Germline loops: CDR1 LGHNA, CDR2 YSLEER. The CDR3 has 14 amino acids. The junction had 4 bases not matched to a gene; V was cut back by 1 base and J by 8 bases. CDR3 coding DNA: TGCGCCAGCAGCCAAGGGACAGGAGACGAAAAACTGTTTTTT. Translated, it gives CASSQGTGDEKLFF.

At least ten counts were recorded for this clonotype. V is TRBV20-1 and J is TRBJ2-3, with 8 bases matching TRBD2. The CDR3 sequence is 13 residues long. The germline CDR1 and CDR2 sequences are DFQATT and SNEGSKA (reference sequence). V was clipped by 7 bases and J by 4 bases; unmatched bases: 7. CDR3 bases: TGCAGTGGCGGGGGGCCGCCCTCAGATACGCAGTATTTT. Amino acids: CSGGGPPSDTQYF.

This clonotype was detected ten times or more. The rearrangement joins TRBV5-1 to TRBJ2-7, with no clear D. The CDR3 runs to 15 residues. Germline V gene lookup returns CDR1 SGHRS and CDR2 YFSETQ. V dropped 0 bases and J dropped 7 bases, with 17 bases sitting between them. Here the CDR3 DNA reads TGCGCCAGCAGCTTGGGCCCTATGGTAGTTGGGGAGCAGTACTTC. It translates to CASSLGPMVVGEQYF.

J is TRBJ2-3 and V is TRBV20-1, with TRBD1 identical over 9 bases. Germline-derived CDR1 and CDR2 are DFQATT and SNEGSKA (reference sequence). The J segment lost 3 bases and the V segment lost 5 bases, leaving 12 bases of the junction unmatched. This CDR3 is built from 16 residues. CDR3 coding DNA: TGCAGTGCTCAAGGCACTCGGGACAGGGTTACAGATACGCAGTATTTT. Its protein is CSAQGTRDRVTDTQYF.

This clonotype has more than one count but fewer than ten. The rearrangement joins TRBV29-1 to TRBJ2-3, with 14 bases identical to TRBD2. Germline CDR1 and CDR2: SQVTM and ANQGSEA. CDR3 length equals 16 residues. J was trimmed by 6 bases and V by 4 bases; bases with no gene match: 9. The CDR3 coding sequence is TGCAGCGTTGCAGCCGGGACTAGCGGGGGAAGGGATACGCAGTATTTT. Amino acids: CSVAAGTSGGRDTQYF.

The rearrangement joins TRBV3-1 to TRBJ2-5, with 8 bases matching TRBD2. CDR1 and CDR2 from the germline V gene are LGHDT and YNNKEL (reference sequence). The CDR3 is made up of 15 amino acids. Trimming cost V 2 bases and J 7 bases; bases outside gene matches: 9. CDR3 sequence: CASSQRGGSMWTQYF. The DNA of the CDR3 is TGTGCCAGCAGCCAACGGGGGGGCAGCATGTGGACCCAGTACTTC.

The chain carries TRBV6-5 and TRBJ2-3; 8 nucleotides align to TRBD1. The V gene end was trimmed by 6 bases and the J gene end by 6 bases; junction bases not matched to a gene: 11. This CDR3 has 15 amino acids. The germline gives CDR1 MNHEY, CDR2 SVGAGI. The CDR3 loop reads CASSPRDRPRDTQYF. CDR3 bases: TGTGCCAGCAGCCCAAGGGACAGGCCAAGGGATACGCAGTATTTT.

Points on this clonotype: A much larger clone lies one base from this, so it may be a read error. The CDR3 DNA sequence: TGTGCCAGCAGCACCCGGACGGAACAGCTGTTCTTC. Its translation: CASSTRTEQLFF. The rearrangement links TRBV7-2 to TRBJ2-1; no clear D. The CDR3 contains 12 residues. Germline V gene sequence: CDR1 SGHTA, CDR2 FQGNSA. V was clipped by 5 bases and J by 15 bases, with 17 bases between them. The whole variable domain, filled in from reference TRBV7-2 and TRBJ2-1, reads GAGVSQSPSNKVTEKGKDVELRCDPISGHTALYWYRQSLGQGLEFLIYFQGNSAPDKSGLPSDRFSAERTGGSVSTLTIQRTQQEDSAVYLCASSTRTEQLFFGPGTRLTVL.

The V and J genes are TRBV4-1 and TRBJ2-5, with D perhaps matching TRBD1 (6 bases). The CDR3 is 15 residues long. Trimming cost V 4 bases and J 5 bases, with 17 bases left between them. Germline assignment: CDR1 MGHRA and CDR2 YSYEKL. The CDR3: CASSPVDRLEETQYF. The CDR3 region has the DNA TGCGCCAGCAGCCCTGTAGACAGGTTGGAGGAGACCCAGTACTTC.

This clonotype came up a few times. V and J are TRBV5-1 and TRBJ1-1; D ambiguous. Germline lookup yields CDR1 SGHRS and CDR2 YFSETQ. This CDR3 spans 14 amino acids. The V gene lost 0 bases and the J gene lost 6 bases, with 12 bases spanning the gap. CDR3 sequence reads: CASSLGTGRAEAFF. Here the CDR3 DNA reads TGCGCCAGCAGCTTGGGTACTGGGCGCGCTGAAGCTTTCTTT.

This clonotype was seen repeatedly, ten times or more. The V call is TRBV4-2, the J call TRBJ1-6, with TRBD1 as a possible D gene (6 bases). The CDR3 sequence is 16 residues long. In germline, CDR1 is LGHNA, CDR2 YNFKEQ. V lost 0 bases, J lost 6 bases, and 12 bases lay in between. The CDR3 is CASSQDPAGVNSPLHF. In nucleotides, the CDR3 is TGTGCCAGCAGCCAAGATCCGGCAGGGGTTAATTCACCCCTCCACTTT.

Turning to this clonotype: Sequence at one end of the junction differs from germline and may be a read error. The V and J genes are TRBV12-3 or TRBV12-4 and TRBJ1-4; a weak D match, TRBD1 (5 bases). The CDR3 extends over 15 amino acids. The CDR3 sequence is CASSSGDSSKEKLFF. For the CDR3, the DNA is TGTGCCAGCAGTTCTGGAGACAGTTCTAAGGAAAAACTGTTTTTT.

This clonotype showed up many times. The rearrangement links TRBV2 to TRBJ2-1, with TRBD2 identical over 13 bases. CDR3 length: 16 amino acids. CDR1 is SNHLY and CDR2 is FYNNEI in the germline V gene. Germline trimming cut 8 bases from V and 7 bases from J; bases unmatched to any gene: 11. CDR3 DNA: TGTGCCAGCCGCCCTCGGAGGACTAGCGGGGGAAATGAGCAGTTCTTC. It specifies CASRPRRTSGGNEQFF.

The chain joins TRBV12-3 or TRBV12-4 to TRBJ1-1; no definite D call. This CDR3 region has 15 residues. V shed 3 bases and J shed 0 bases, with 11 bases lying between them. The CDR3 coding sequence is TGTGCCAGCAGTTTCCAACAGCTTATGAACACTGAAGCTTTCTTT. Its protein is CASSFQQLMNTEAFF.

The genes are TRBV5-4 and TRBJ1-1; no reliable D call. CDR3 size: 14 residues. Germline CDR1 and CDR2: SGHNT and YYREEE (reference sequence). Trimming pared 0 bases from V and 1 base from J, leaving 7 bases between. CDR3 amino acids: CASSLDTGNTEAFF. CDR3 coding DNA: TGTGCCAGCAGCTTGGACACGGGGAACACTGAAGCTTTCTTT. The whole variable domain, filled in from reference TRBV5-4 and TRBJ1-1, reads ETGVTQSPTHLIKTRGQQVTLRCSSQSGHNTVSWYQQALGQGPQFIFQYYREEENGRGNFPPRFSGLQFPNYSSELNVNALELDDSALYLCASSLDTGNTEAFFGQGTRLTVV.

A few counts support this clonotype. V and J are TRBV20-1 and TRBJ2-1; D gene unclear. The germline CDR1 and CDR2 sequences are DFQATT and SNEGSKA (reference sequence). This CDR3 has 14 residues. V was trimmed by 6 bases and J by 5 bases, leaving 17 bases between them. The CDR3 spells CSATLLQNDNEQFF. The CDR3 coding sequence is TGCAGTGCAACTTTACTTCAGAACGACAATGAGCAGTTCTTC.

There are many counts of this clonotype. The chain employs TRBV4-1 and TRBJ2-5; D ambiguous. The V end lost 2 bases, the J end lost 1 base, and 8 bases lay between the germline ends. Germline V gene sequence: CDR1 MGHRA, CDR2 YSYEKL. The CDR3 length is 14 residues. The CDR3 bases are TGCGCCAGCAGCCAACCACTGCGCCAAGAGACCCAGTACTTC. It yields the protein CASSQPLRQETQYF.